These 11 T cell receptor beta chains were all obtained from the same sample, sequenced in a study of Ad26.COV2.S vaccination and SARS-CoV-2 variants. Only in-frame clones appear in the TCRdb table, and some are missing; sequencing was by immunoSEQ multiplex PCR. The data contain roughly 700,000 clones, roughly nine tenths of them singletons. The treatment is: some 20 received Ad26.COV2.S at low or high dose, single or two shots; about 5 received placebo; per-sample allocation not given. Samples were taken on day 63 after the first vaccine or placebo injection. The input for sequencing was peripheral blood, taken in a trial of Ad26.COV2.S vaccine versus placebo. The receptors stem from a person between 18 and 59 years old who received the Ad26.COV2.S COVID-19 vaccine or a placebo.

The chain joins TRBV18 to TRBJ1-2; D not certain. The CDR3 length is 13 residues. Germline V lookup: CDR1 KGHSH, CDR2 LQKENI. V lost 3 bases and J lost 3, with 8 bases in between. This CDR3 is CASSPSGYYGYTF. DNA of the CDR3: TGTGCCAGCTCACCCTCTGGCTACTATGGCTACACCTTC.

V is TRBV5-4 and J is TRBJ1-4; no clear D gene. The CDR3 has 15 amino acids. The germline CDR1 and CDR2 sequences are SGHNT and YYREEE (reference sequence). The ends were cut back, 3 bases at V and 0 bases at J, with 9 bases in the middle. CDR3 nucleotide sequence: TGTGCCAGCAGCTCCCTAGGCGCAACTAATGAAAAACTGTTTTTT. It is translated as CASSSLGATNEKLFF.

The V call is TRBV6-5, the J call TRBJ2-7; D not resolved. Trimming took off 6 bases at V and 2 bases at J, with 14 bases between the two ends. The germline V gene encodes CDR1 MNHEY and CDR2 SVGAGI. The CDR3 sequence is 14 residues long. As DNA, the CDR3 is TGTGCCAGCAGACACCATCAAGCCCCCTACGAGCAGTACTTC. This gives the protein CASRHHQAPYEQYF.

Points on this clone: The same CDR3 also results from other DNA sequences found in this sample. The chain employs TRBV5-1 and TRBJ2-7; 7 positions agree with TRBD1. CDR1 is SGHRS and CDR2 is YFSETQ in the germline V gene. Trimming took 3 bases from V and 2 from J; bases not matched to a gene: 5. The CDR3 runs to 14 residues. In nucleotides, the CDR3 is TGCGCCAGCAGCTCCGGGACAGTTGCCTACGAGCAGTACTTC. Amino acids: CASSSGTVAYEQYF.

Comment on this clone: Other DNA variants within this sample encode the same CDR3. The chain has TRBV5-1 and TRBJ2-3; perhaps D is TRBD1 or TRBD2 (6 bases each). The CDR3 runs 14 residues. The germline gives CDR1 SGHRS, CDR2 YFSETQ. Trimming removed 2 bases at V and 2 bases at J, with 9 bases between. The CDR3 reads CASSLGGTTDTQYF. CDR3 coding DNA: TGCGCCAGCAGCTTAGGGGGGACCACAGATACGCAGTATTTT.

Regarding this clone: This could be a read error, since a much larger clone is one nucleotide away. The sample holds other DNA sequences that translate to the same CDR3. The genes are TRBV5-1 and TRBJ1-1; D not certain. Germline CDR1 is SGHRS and CDR2 is YFSETQ. CDR3 length: 13 residues. V gave up 0 bases and J gave up 0 bases, with 3 bases separating them. The CDR3 DNA reads as TGCGCCAGCAGCTTGGGAATGAACACTGAAGCTTTCTTT. Protein product: CASSLGMNTEAFF.

This clone was observed once. The chain combines TRBV18 with TRBJ2-1, with D possibly TRBD2 on 6 matching bases. CDR1 is KGHSH and CDR2 is LQKENI in the germline V gene. The V end was cut by 3 bases, the J end by 4 bases, with 16 bases between. The CDR3 is made up of 16 amino acids. This chain's CDR3 is CASSPLPGLAYNEQFF. For the CDR3, the DNA is TGTGCCAGCTCACCTTTACCGGGACTGGCGTACAATGAGCAGTTCTTC.

This clone was recorded only once. At one boundary the junction diverges from the germline segment, which might be a read error. V is TRBV25-1 and J is TRBJ1-6, with D possibly matching TRBD1 (5 bases). Looked up from germline, CDR1 is MGHDK and CDR2 is SYGVNS. The CDR3 has 15 residues. The CDR3 here is CASTEGASNNSPLHF. The CDR3 DNA follows: TGTGCCAGCACTGAAGGGGCCTCGAATAATTCACCCCTCCACTTT.

CDR3 sequence (DNA): TGTGCCAGCAGTGAAGGGGGGCGGGGCGAAGCTTTCTTT. Its translation is CASSEGGRGEAFF. This chain uses TRBV2 with TRBJ1-1; a weak D match, TRBD1 (6 bases). Germline CDR1 and CDR2: SNHLY and FYNNEI. Trimming took 1 base from V and 8 from J, leaving 11 bases between them. This CDR3 has 13 amino acids.

The rearrangement uses TRBV11-2 and TRBJ2-3; D ambiguous. The CDR3 runs to 15 residues. Trimming left V 2 bases short and J 0 bases short, with 9 bases between. In germline, CDR1 is SGHAT, CDR2 FQNNGV. This CDR3 is CASSLIGRSTDTQYF. The CDR3 nucleotides read TGTGCCAGCAGCTTAATCGGTCGAAGCACAGATACGCAGTATTTT.

J is TRBJ2-2 and V is TRBV21-1; TRBD1, the D gene given by the table, was not confirmed from the DNA. TRBV21-1 is listed as a pseudogene. The length of the CDR3 is 14 residues. The CDR3 DNA follows: TGTGCCAGCAGCAAAAACAGGGTAACCGGGGAGCTGTTTTTT. Its translation is CASSKNRVTGELFF.